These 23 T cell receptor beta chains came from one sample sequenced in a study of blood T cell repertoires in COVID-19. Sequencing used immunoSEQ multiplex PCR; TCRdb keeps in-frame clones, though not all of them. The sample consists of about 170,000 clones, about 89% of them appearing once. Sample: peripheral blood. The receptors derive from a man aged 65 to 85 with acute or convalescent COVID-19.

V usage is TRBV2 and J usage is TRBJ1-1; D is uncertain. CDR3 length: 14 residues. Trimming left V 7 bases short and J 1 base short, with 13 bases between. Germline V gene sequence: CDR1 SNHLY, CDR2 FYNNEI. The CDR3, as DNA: TGTGCCAGCAACAGACTACGACAGAACACTGAAGCTTTCTTT. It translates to CASNRLRQNTEAFF.

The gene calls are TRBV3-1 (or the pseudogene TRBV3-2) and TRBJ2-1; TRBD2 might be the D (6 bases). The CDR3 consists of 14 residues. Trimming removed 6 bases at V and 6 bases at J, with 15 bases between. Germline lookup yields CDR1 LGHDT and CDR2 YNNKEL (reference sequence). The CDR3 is CASRLNMGGNEQFF. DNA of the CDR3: TGTGCCAGCAGACTGAATATGGGGGGCAATGAGCAGTTCTTC.

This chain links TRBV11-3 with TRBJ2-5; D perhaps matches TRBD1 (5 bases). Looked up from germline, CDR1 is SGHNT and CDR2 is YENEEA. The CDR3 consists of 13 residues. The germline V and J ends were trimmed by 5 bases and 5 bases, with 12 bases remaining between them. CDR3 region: CASSLKSGETQYF. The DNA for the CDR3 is TGTGCCAGCAGCCTTAAATCAGGGGAGACCCAGTACTTC.

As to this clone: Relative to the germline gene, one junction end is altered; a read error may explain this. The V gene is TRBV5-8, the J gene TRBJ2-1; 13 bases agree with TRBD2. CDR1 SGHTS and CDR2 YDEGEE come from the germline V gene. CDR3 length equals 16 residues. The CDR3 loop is CASSLGRVTSGGRGIF. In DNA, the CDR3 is TGTGCCAGCAGCTTGGGTCGTGTGACTAGCGGGGGGCGGGGGATCTTC.

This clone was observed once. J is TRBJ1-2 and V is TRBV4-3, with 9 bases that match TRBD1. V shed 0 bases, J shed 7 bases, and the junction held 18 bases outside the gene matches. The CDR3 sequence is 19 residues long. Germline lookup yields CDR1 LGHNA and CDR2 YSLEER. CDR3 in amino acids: CASSQDEGRDRVRGGGYTF. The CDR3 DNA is TGCGCCAGCAGCCAAGATGAAGGCAGGGACAGGGTTCGTGGTGGTGGCTACACCTTC.

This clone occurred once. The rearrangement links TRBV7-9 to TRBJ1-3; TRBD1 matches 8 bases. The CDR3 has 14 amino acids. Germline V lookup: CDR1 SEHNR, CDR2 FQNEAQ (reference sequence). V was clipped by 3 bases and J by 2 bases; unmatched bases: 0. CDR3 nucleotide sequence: TGTGCCAGCAGCTTGACAGGGGCTGGAAACACCATATATTTT. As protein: CASSLTGAGNTIYF.

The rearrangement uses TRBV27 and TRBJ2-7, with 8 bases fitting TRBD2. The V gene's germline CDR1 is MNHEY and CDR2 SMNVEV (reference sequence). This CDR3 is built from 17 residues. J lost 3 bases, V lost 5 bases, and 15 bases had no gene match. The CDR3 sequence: CASSRLNPAGGVYEQYF. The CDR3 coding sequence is TGTGCCAGCAGTCGTTTAAACCCCGCGGGGGGAGTCTACGAGCAGTACTTC.

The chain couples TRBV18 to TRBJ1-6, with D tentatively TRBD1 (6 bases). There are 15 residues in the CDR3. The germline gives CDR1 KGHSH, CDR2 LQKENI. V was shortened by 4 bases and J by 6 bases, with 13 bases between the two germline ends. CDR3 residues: CASSLGQLLNSPLHF. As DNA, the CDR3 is TGTGCCAGCTCACTCGGACAGTTACTTAATTCACCCCTCCACTTT.

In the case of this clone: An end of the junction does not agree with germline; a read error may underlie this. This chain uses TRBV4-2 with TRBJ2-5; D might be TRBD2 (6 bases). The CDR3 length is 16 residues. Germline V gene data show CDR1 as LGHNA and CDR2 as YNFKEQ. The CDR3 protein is CASSQSLRGYQETQYF. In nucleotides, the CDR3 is TGTGCCAGCAGCCAGTCTCTTCGGGGGTACCAGGAGACCCAGTACTTC.

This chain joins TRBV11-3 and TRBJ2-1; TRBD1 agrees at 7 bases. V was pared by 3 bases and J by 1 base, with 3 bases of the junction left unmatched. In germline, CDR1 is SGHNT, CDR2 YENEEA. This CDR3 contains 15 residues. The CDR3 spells CASSFGQVSYNEQFF. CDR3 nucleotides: TGTGCCAGCAGCTTTGGACAGGTGTCCTACAATGAGCAGTTCTTC.

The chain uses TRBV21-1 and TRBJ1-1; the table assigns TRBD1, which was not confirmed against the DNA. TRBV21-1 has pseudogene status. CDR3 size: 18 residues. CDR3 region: CASSSKTGECLGNTEAFF. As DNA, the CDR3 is TGTGCCAGCAGCTCTAAGACAGGGGAATGTCTTGGGAACACTGAAGCTTTCTTT.

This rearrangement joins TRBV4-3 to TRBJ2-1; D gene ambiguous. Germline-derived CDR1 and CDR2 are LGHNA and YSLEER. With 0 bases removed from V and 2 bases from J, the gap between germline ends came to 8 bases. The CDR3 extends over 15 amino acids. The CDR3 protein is CASSQDWQTYNEQFF. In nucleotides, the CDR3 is TGCGCCAGCAGCCAAGATTGGCAGACCTACAATGAGCAGTTCTTC.

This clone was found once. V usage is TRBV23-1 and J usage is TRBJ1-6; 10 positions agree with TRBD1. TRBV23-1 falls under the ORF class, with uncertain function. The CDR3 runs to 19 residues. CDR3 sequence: CPTRRNYRGPGTGDSPLHF. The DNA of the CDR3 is TGCCCCACCAGACGAAACTACCGCGGACCCGGGACAGGGGATTCACCCCTCCACTTT.

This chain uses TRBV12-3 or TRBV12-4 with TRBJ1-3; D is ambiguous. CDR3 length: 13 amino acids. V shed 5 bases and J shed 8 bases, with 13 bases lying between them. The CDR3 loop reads CASSIVRRDTIYF. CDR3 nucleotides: TGTGCCAGCAGTATCGTTAGACGGGACACCATATATTTT.

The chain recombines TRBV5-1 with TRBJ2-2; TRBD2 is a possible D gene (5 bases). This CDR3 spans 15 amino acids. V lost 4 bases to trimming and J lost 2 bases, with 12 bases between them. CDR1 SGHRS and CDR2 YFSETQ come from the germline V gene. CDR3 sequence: CASSVTSSNTGELFF. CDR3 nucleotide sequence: TGCGCCAGCAGCGTTACTAGTTCCAACACCGGGGAGCTGTTTTTT.

Here the CDR3 DNA reads TGTGCCAGCTTGACAGATCGTTCTGAAAAACTGTTTTTT. Translation gives CASLTDRSEKLFF. The J gene is TRBJ1-4, the V gene TRBV28, with a tentative D call TRBD1 (5 bases). This CDR3 region has 13 residues. The V end was cut by 8 bases, the J end by 7 bases, with 14 bases between. Germline V gene sequence: CDR1 MDHEN, CDR2 SYDVKM.

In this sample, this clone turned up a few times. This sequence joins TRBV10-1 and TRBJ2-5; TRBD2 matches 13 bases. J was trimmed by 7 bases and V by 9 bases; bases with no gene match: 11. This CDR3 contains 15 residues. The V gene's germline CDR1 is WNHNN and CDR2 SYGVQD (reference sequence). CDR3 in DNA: TGCGCCAGTTCGCGGACTAGCGGGAGAGGGGGGACCCAGTACTTC. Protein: CASSRTSGRGGTQYF.

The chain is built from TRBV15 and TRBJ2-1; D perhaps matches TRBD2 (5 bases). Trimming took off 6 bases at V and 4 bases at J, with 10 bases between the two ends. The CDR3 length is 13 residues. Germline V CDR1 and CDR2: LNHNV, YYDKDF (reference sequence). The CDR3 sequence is CATSIGVYNEQFF. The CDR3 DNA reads TGTGCCACCAGTATCGGGGTTTACAATGAGCAGTTCTTC.

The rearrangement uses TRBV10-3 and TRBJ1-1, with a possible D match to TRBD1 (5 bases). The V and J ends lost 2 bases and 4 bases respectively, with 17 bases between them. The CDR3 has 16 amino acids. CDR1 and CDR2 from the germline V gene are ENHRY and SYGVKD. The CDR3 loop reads CAISERGGERGTEAFF. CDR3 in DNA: TGTGCCATCAGTGAGCGGGGAGGGGAACGTGGCACTGAAGCTTTCTTT.

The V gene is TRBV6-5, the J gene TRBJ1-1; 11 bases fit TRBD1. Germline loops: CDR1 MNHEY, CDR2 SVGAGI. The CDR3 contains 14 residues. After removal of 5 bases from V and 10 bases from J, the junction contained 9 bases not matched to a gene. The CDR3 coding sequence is TGTGCCAGCAGTCGGACAGGGGGCGCTTATTCAGCTTTCTTT. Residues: CASSRTGGAYSAFF.

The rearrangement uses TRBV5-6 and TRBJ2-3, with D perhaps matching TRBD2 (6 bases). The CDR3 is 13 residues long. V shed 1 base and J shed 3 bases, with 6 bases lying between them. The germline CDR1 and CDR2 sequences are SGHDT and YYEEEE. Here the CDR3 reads CASSLRGTDTQYF. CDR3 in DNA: TGTGCCAGCAGCTTGCGGGGGACAGATACGCAGTATTTT.

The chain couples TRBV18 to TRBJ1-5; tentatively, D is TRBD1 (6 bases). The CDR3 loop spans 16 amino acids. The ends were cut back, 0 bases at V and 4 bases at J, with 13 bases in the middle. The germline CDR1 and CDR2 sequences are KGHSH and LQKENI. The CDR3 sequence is CASSPPGHPANQPQHF. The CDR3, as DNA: TGTGCCAGCTCACCACCGGGACACCCCGCTAATCAGCCCCAGCATTTT.

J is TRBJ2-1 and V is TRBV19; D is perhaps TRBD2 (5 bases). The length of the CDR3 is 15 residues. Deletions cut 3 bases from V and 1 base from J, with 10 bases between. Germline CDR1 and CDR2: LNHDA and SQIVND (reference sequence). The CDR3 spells CASSMGADSYNEQFF. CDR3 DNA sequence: TGTGCCAGTAGTATGGGAGCGGATTCCTACAATGAGCAGTTCTTC.